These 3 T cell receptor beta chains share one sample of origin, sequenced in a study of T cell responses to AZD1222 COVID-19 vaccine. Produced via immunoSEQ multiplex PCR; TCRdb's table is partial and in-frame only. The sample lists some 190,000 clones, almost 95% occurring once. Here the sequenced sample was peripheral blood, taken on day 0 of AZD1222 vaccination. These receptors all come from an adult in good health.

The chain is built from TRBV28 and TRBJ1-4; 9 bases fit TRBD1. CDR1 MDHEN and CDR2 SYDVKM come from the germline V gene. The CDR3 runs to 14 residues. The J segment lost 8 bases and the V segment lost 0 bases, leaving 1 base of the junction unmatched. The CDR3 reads CASSLWTGGEKLFF. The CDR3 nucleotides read TGTGCCAGCAGTTTATGGACAGGGGGAGAAAAACTGTTTTTT.

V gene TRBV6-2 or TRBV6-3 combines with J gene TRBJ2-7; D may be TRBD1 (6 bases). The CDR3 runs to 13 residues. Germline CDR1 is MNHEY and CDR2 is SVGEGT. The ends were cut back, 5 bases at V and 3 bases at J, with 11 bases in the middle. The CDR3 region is CASSPPDSYEQYF. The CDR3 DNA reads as TGTGCCAGCAGTCCCCCGGACAGCTACGAGCAGTACTTC.

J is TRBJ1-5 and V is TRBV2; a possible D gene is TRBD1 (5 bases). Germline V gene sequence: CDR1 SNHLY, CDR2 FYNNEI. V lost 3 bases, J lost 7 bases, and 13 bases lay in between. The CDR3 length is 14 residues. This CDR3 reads CASSDLGGLQPQHF. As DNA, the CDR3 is TGTGCCAGCAGTGACCTCGGGGGGTTACAGCCCCAGCATTTT.